The 19 T cell receptor beta chains presented below share a single source sample, sequenced in a study of T cell repertoires in aging, cancer and after chemotherapy. TRB rearrangements spanning V, D and J were amplified using mixed TRB-A/B primers. TCRdb re-called the multiplex PCR reads through MiXCR, storing one row per CDR3 protein. The table includes thousands of distinct CDR3 sequences, over 20% detected once. Peripheral blood genomic DNA, not sorted cells or RNA, was the template. The sample comprised blood. The receptors shown here come from a human donor with a blood cancer.

Within the sample, this clonotype is large. The V gene is TRBV6-5, the J gene TRBJ2-7, with TRBD2 as a possible D gene (6 bases). Looked up from germline, CDR1 is MNHEY and CDR2 is SVGAGI. The CDR3 contains 14 residues. Trimming pared 8 bases from V and 2 bases from J, leaving 16 bases between. CDR3 bases: TGTGCCAGCGCTCTCCGGGCGGGGACCTACGAGCAGTACTTC. Protein: CASALRAGTYEQYF.

By its share, this clonotype is medium-sized (0.01 to 0.1%). The J gene is TRBJ2-1, the V gene TRBV19; TRBD2 matches at 8 bases. Germline V gene lookup returns CDR1 LNHDA and CDR2 SQIVND (reference sequence). V was pared by 10 bases and J by 3 bases, with 5 bases of the junction left unmatched. The CDR3 is 13 amino acids. The CDR3 DNA reads TGTGCCACTAGCGGGTCGAACTACAATGAGCAGTTCTTC. Amino acids: CATSGSNYNEQFF.

V is TRBV28 and J is TRBJ2-7; D is unclear. CDR3 length equals 14 residues. CDR1 is MDHEN and CDR2 is SYDVKM in the germline V gene. V lost 5 bases, J lost 0 bases, and 11 bases lay in between. Written as DNA, the CDR3 is TGTGCCAGCAGTCCAGGACGGATCTCCTACGAGCAGTACTTC. Translated: CASSPGRISYEQYF.

The chain is built from TRBV28 and TRBJ1-2; tentative D call: TRBD1 (5 bases). Per the germline V gene, CDR1 is MDHEN and CDR2 is SYDVKM. V dropped 3 bases and J dropped 4 bases, with 12 bases sitting between them. This CDR3 is 14 amino acids long. CDR3 amino acids: CASSFWGTGYGYTF. In DNA, the CDR3 is TGTGCCAGCAGTTTTTGGGGGACTGGCTATGGCTACACCTTC.

The chain carries TRBV28 and TRBJ2-2, with 8 bases identical to TRBD1. Losses at the gene ends were 8 bases for V and 5 bases for J; bases not matched to a gene: 4. The CDR3 has 13 residues. The V gene's germline CDR1 is MDHEN and CDR2 SYDVKM. CDR3 nucleotides: TGTGCCAGCCCGGACAGGGTTACCGGGGAGCTGTTTTTT. It is translated as CASPDRVTGELFF.

Judged by abundance, this clonotype is medium-sized (0.01 to 0.1%). The V gene is TRBV6-2 or TRBV6-3, the J gene TRBJ2-6; unclear D gene. Looked up from germline, CDR1 is MNHEY and CDR2 is SVGEGT. This CDR3 has 15 amino acids. Trimming removed 1 base from V and 0 bases from J, with 4 bases in between. CDR3 loop: CASSYYDSGANVLTF. CDR3 nucleotide sequence: TGTGCCAGCAGTTACTACGACTCTGGGGCCAACGTCCTGACTTTC.

V is TRBV28 and J is TRBJ1-2; TRBD1 might be the D (5 bases). From germline, CDR1 is MDHEN and CDR2 SYDVKM. V gave up 3 bases and J gave up 1 base, with 15 bases separating them. The CDR3 is 16 residues long. CDR3 DNA sequence: TGTGCCAGCAGTTTCCGACAGACTACACTTAACTATGGCTACACCTTC. Residues: CASSFRQTTLNYGYTF.

This clonotype is medium-sized by share. V gene TRBV19 combines with J gene TRBJ2-4; possibly TRBD2 for D (7 bases). V lost 5 bases to trimming and J lost 6 bases, with 17 bases between them. Germline CDR1 is LNHDA and CDR2 is SQIVND (reference sequence). There are 15 residues in the CDR3. CDR3 DNA: TGTGCCAGTAGTCTTGGGGGGGGGCCTAGAAACATTCAGTACTTC. Its protein product is CASSLGGGPRNIQYF.

The sample holds a few counts of this clonotype. The V gene is TRBV7-6, the J gene TRBJ2-7; tentative D call: TRBD2 (6 bases). Trimming pared 2 bases from V and 6 bases from J, leaving 11 bases between. The CDR3 consists of 13 residues. The germline V gene has CDR1 SGHVS and CDR2 FNYEAQ. CDR3 in DNA: TGTGCCAGCAGCTTACTAGCGTCGGGCGAGCAGTACTTC. As protein: CASSLLASGEQYF.

This clonotype is labeled medium-sized. The rearrangement joins TRBV6-2 or TRBV6-3 to TRBJ2-2; D uncertain. CDR1 is MNHEY, CDR2 SVGEGT, per germline. CDR3 length equals 14 residues. Trimming pared 1 base from V and 3 bases from J, leaving 6 bases between. DNA for the CDR3: TGTGCCAGCAGTTACTTGCGACACACCGGGGAGCTGTTTTTT. Protein product: CASSYLRHTGELFF.

With respect to this clonotype: A read error is possible here, since a much larger clone lies one base away. V usage is TRBV5-6 and J usage is TRBJ2-7; D not certain. The V gene lost 4 bases and the J gene lost 7 bases, with 18 bases spanning the gap. The germline gives CDR1 SGHDT, CDR2 YYEEEE. CDR3 length: 14 residues. The CDR3 nucleotides read TGTGCCAGCAGCGTGATACAGTCATTCGGTGAGCAGTACTTC. This translates into CASSVIQSFGEQYF.

The chain links TRBV20-1 to TRBJ2-7; no clear D gene. There are 13 residues in the CDR3. V lost 4 bases, J lost 4 bases, and 14 bases lay in between. Germline V CDR1 and CDR2: DFQATT, SNEGSKA (reference sequence). The CDR3 spells CSANQVLGYEQYF. As DNA, the CDR3 is TGCAGTGCTAATCAGGTTCTAGGGTACGAGCAGTACTTC.

The V gene is TRBV27, the J gene TRBJ1-2, with TRBD1 matching over 8 bases. The V segment lost 2 bases and the J segment 6 bases; nucleotides outside the gene matches: 5. The CDR3 has 14 amino acids. Germline V gene lookup returns CDR1 MNHEY and CDR2 SMNVEV (reference sequence). The CDR3 loop reads CASSLPRQGNGYTF. The CDR3 DNA reads TGTGCCAGCAGTTTACCCAGACAGGGGAATGGCTACACCTTC.

This chain links TRBV28 with TRBJ2-3, with TRBD2 identical over 9 bases. CDR3 length equals 15 residues. Germline CDR1 reads MDHEN; CDR2 reads SYDVKM. V gave up 3 bases and J gave up 4 bases; unmatched junction bases: 5. DNA of the CDR3: TGTGCCAGCAGTTTCATTAGCGGGAGCGCAGATACGCAGTATTTT. This encodes CASSFISGSADTQYF.

This clonotype was seen more than once but under ten times. This sequence joins TRBV12-3 or TRBV12-4 and TRBJ1-6, with D perhaps matching TRBD1 (5 bases). This CDR3 is 16 amino acids long. Trimming left V 6 bases short and J 0 bases short, with 12 bases between. The CDR3: CASSEQAGSYNSPLHF. CDR3 DNA: TGTGCCAGCAGCGAACAGGCGGGCTCCTATAATTCACCCCTCCACTTT.

The J gene is TRBJ2-1, the V gene TRBV5-1; D might be TRBD1 or TRBD2, each matching 6 bases. Deletions cut 2 bases from V and 0 bases from J, with 9 bases between. The germline CDR1 and CDR2 sequences are SGHRS and YFSETQ. CDR3 length equals 15 residues. As DNA, the CDR3 is TGCGCCAGCAGCTTTGGAGGGGGCTCCTACAATGAGCAGTTCTTC. This sequence encodes CASSFGGGSYNEQFF.

This clonotype has more than one count but fewer than ten. The rearrangement uses TRBV4-3 and TRBJ1-2; D is perhaps TRBD1 (5 bases). The germline V gene has CDR1 LGHNA and CDR2 YSLEER. The CDR3 sequence is 16 residues long. Trimming cost V 3 bases and J 1 base, with 15 bases left between them. The CDR3 DNA reads as TGCGCCAGCAGCCAGGTCGGCCCAGGGAATAACTATGGCTACACCTTC. Translating it yields CASSQVGPGNNYGYTF.

This clonotype was detected once. The chain is built from TRBV19 and TRBJ2-7; the D gene is possibly TRBD2 (6 bases). Germline CDR1 LNHDA, CDR2 SQIVND (reference sequence). V shed 3 bases and J shed 5 bases, with 14 bases lying between them. The CDR3 loop spans 14 amino acids. Here the CDR3 DNA reads TGTGCCAGTAGTATGGGACTCGCGGCGGACGAGCAGTACTTC. Its translation is CASSMGLAADEQYF.

The chain couples TRBV4-3 to TRBJ2-1, with unresolved D. With 4 bases removed from V and 5 bases from J, the gap between germline ends came to 9 bases. The CDR3 runs 13 residues. Per germline, CDR1 LGHNA and CDR2 YSLEER. The CDR3: CASSLADHNEQFF. The CDR3 nucleotides are TGCGCCAGCAGCCTGGCGGACCACAATGAGCAGTTCTTC.